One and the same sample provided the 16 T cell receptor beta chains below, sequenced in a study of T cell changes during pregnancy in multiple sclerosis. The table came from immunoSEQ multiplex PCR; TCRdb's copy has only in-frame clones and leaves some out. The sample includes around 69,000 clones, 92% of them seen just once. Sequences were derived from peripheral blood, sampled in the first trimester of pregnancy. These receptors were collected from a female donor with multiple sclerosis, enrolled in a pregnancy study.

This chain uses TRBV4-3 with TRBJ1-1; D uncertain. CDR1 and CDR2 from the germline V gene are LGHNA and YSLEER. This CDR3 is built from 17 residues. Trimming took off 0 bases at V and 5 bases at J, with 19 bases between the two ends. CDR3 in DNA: TGCGCCAGCAGCCAAGATCTGGGCGGGCTCTTGTCGACTGAAGCTTTCTTT. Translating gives CASSQDLGGLLSTEAFF.

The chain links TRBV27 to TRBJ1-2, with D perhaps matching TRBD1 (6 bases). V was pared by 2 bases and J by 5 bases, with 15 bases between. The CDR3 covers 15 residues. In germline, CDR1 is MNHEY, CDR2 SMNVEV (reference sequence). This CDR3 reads CASSLTPGTLYGYTF. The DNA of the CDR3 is TGTGCCAGCAGTTTAACCCCAGGGACACTTTATGGCTACACCTTC.

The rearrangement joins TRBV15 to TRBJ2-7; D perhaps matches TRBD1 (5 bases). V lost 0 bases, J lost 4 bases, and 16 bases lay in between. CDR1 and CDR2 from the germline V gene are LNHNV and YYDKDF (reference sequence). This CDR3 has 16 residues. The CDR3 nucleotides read TGTGCCACCAGCAGAGATTGGTCGGCAGCAGGGTACGAGCAGTACTTC. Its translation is CATSRDWSAAGYEQYF.

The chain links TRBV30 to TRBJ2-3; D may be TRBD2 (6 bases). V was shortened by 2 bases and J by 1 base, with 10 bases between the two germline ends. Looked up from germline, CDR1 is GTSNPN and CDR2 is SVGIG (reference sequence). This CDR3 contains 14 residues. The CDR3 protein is CAWSFASGTDTQYF. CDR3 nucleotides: TGTGCCTGGAGTTTCGCTAGCGGCACAGATACGCAGTATTTT.

CDR3 sequence: CASSSSHGRAKNIQYF. CDR3 DNA sequence: TGTGCCAGCAGCTCCAGTCACGGGAGGGCCAAAAACATTCAGTACTTC. The chain carries TRBV11-3 and TRBJ2-4; 7 nucleotides line up with TRBD2. V shed 4 bases and J 1 base; nucleotides not matched to a gene: 7. There are 16 residues in the CDR3. Germline values: CDR1 SGHNT, CDR2 YENEEA.

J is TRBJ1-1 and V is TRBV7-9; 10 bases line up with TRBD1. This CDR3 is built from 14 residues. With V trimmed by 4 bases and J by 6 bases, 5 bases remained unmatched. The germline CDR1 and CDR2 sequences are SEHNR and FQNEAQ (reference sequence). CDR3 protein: CASSSTGGASEAFF. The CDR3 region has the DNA TGTGCCAGCAGCTCGACAGGGGGCGCGTCTGAAGCTTTCTTT.

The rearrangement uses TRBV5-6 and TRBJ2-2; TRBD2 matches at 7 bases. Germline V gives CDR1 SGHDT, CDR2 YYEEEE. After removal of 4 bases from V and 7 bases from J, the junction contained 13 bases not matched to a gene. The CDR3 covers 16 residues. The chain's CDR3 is CASSPSGTVRSGELFF. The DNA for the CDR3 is TGTGCCAGCAGCCCGAGCGGGACTGTTCGAAGCGGGGAGCTGTTTTTT.

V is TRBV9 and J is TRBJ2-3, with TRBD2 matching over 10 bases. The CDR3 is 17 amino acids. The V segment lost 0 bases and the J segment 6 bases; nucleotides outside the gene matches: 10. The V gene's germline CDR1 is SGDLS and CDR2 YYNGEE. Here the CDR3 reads CASSVGALAGGRDTQYF. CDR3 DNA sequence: TGTGCCAGCAGCGTAGGCGCTTTAGCGGGAGGACGGGATACGCAGTATTTT.

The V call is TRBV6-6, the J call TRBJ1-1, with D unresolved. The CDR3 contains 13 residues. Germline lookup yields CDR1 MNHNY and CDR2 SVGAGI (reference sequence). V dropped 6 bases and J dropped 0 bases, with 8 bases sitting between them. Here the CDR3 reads CASSTIMNTEAFF. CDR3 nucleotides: TGTGCCAGCAGCACAATAATGAACACTGAAGCTTTCTTT.

The CDR3 reads CASSSGTGSNEQYF. Here the CDR3 DNA reads TGTGCCAGCAGCTCCGGGACAGGGAGCAACGAGCAGTACTTC. The chain couples TRBV11-1 to TRBJ2-7; 9 nucleotides align to TRBD1. The CDR3 is 14 amino acids. Looked up from germline, CDR1 is SGHAT and CDR2 is FQDESV (reference sequence). Trimming took 4 bases from V and 5 from J; bases not matched to a gene: 6.

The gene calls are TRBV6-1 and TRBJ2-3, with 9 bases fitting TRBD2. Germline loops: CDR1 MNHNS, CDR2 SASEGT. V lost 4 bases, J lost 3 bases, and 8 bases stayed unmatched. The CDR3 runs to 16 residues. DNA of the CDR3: TGTGCCAGCAGTGGGTTAGCGGGAGAGGGAACAGATACGCAGTATTTT. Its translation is CASSGLAGEGTDTQYF.

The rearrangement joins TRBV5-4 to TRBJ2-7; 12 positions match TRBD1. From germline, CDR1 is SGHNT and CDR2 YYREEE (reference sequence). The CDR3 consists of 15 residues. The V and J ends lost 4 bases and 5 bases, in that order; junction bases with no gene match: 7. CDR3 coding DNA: TGTGCCAGCAGCGTCCGGGACAGGGGGCTCAACGAGCAGTACTTC. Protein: CASSVRDRGLNEQYF.

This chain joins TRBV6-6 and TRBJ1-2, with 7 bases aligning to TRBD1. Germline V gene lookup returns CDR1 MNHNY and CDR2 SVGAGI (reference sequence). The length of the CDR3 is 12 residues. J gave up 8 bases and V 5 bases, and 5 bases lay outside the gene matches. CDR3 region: CASSRAQGGYTF. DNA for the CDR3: TGTGCCAGCAGTCGTGCACAGGGGGGCTACACCTTC.

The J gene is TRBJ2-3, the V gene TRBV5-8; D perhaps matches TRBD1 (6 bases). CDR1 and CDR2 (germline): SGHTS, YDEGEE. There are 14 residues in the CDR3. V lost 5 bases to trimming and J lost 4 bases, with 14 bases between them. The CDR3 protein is CASRRTVWADTQYF. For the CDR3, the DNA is TGTGCCAGCAGACGGACAGTTTGGGCAGATACGCAGTATTTT.

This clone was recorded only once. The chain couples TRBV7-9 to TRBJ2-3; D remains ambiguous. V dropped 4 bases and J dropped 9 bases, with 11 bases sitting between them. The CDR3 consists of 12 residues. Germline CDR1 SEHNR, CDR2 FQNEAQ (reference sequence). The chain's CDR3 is CASSSLDITQYF. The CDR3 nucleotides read TGTGCCAGCAGCTCGCTAGATATAACGCAGTATTTT.

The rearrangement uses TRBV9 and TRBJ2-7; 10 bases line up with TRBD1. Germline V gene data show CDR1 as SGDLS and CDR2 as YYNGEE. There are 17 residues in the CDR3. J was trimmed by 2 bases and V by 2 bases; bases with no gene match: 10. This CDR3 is CASSVRAGTGAPYEQYF. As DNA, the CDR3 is TGTGCCAGCAGCGTGAGAGCCGGGACAGGGGCACCCTACGAGCAGTACTTC. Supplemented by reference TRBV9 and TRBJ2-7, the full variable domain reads DSGVTQTPKHLITATGQRVTLRCSPRSGDLSVYWYQQSLDQGLQFLIQYYNGEERAKGNILERFSAQQFPDLHSELNLSSLELGDSALYFCASSVRAGTGAPYEQYFGPGTRLTVT.